This T cell receptor beta chain is from a study of T cells in Graves' hyperthyroidism and ophthalmopathy. There were TCR beta CDR3 regions amplified from RNA transcripts. RT-PCR in the first round (using the HTBI primer set) targeted the TCR CDR3. TCRdb reanalysed the multiplex PCR reads using MiXCR and keeps one entry per CDR3 protein. Of around 300,000 distinct CDR3 sequences listed, roughly 13% are singletons. Concerning this clonotype itself: This may be a read error: a much more frequent sequence differs by one nucleotide.

The sample was blood. This receptor was identified in a woman aged 40-49 years with Graves' ophthalmopathy.

The CDR3 DNA reads as TGTGCCAGCAGCGTAGAGGGGTCGATGGGAAACTATGGCTACACCTTC. This sequence encodes CASSVEGSMGNYGYTF. The rearrangement uses TRBV9 and TRBJ1-2, with a tentative D call TRBD1 (5 bases). Trimming removed 0 bases at V and 2 bases at J, with 14 bases between. Germline V gene sequence: CDR1 SGDLS, CDR2 YYNGEE. This CDR3 region has 16 residues.